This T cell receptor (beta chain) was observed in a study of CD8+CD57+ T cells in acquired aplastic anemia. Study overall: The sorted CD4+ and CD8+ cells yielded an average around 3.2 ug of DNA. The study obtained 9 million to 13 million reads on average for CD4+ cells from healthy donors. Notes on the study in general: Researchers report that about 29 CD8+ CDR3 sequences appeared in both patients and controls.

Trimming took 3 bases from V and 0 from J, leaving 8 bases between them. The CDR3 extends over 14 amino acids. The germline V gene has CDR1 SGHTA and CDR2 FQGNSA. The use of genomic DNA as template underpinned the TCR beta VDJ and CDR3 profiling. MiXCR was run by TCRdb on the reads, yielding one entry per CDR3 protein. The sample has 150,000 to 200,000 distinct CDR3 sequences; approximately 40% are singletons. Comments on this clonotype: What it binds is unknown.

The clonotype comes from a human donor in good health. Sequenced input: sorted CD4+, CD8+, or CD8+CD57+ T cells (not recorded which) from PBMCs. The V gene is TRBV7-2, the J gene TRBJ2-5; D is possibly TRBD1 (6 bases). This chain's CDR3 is CASSFRDNQETQYF. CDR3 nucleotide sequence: TGTGCCAGCAGCTTCCGGGACAACCAAGAGACCCAGTACTTC.